This T cell receptor beta chain was identified during a study of patients and donors after allogeneic stem cell transplantation. In TCRdb, the RT-PCR reads were re-called with MiXCR into one record per CDR3 protein. The repertoire has 190,000 or so distinct CDR3 sequences, roughly two fifths of them found once; the top ten carry roughly 11%. This CDR3 contains 12 residues. Trimming removed 0 bases from V and 5 bases from J, with 4 bases in between. The germline gives CDR1 DFQATT, CDR2 SNEGSKA (reference sequence). At least ten counts were recorded for this clonotype. This chain uses TRBV20-1 with TRBJ1-4; no reliable D call. The sequence was obtained from a human donor who was either an allogeneic HSCT recipient or a stem cell or donor lymphocyte infusion donor (not recorded which). It is not recorded whose cells these are; they may come from a transplant donor. The sequencing sample was made of blood, either unsorted or a sorted T cell fraction (not recorded which). The CDR3: CSARDQNEKLFF. The CDR3 DNA is TGCAGTGCTAGAGATCAGAATGAAAAACTGTTTTTT.